The clone carrying this T cell receptor beta chain has a handful of counts. Unmatched junction bases numbered 6, after V lost 0 bases and J lost 0 bases. Germline V gives CDR1 LGHNA, CDR2 YSLEER. The length of the CDR3 is 17 residues. The data stem from a study of T-cell memory formation after mild COVID-19. TCRdb recomputed calls from the 5' RACE reads with MiXCR, one row per CDR3 protein. The profile shows fewer than 95,000 distinct CDR3 sequences, more than 10% of them singletons. The chain recombines TRBV4-3 with TRBJ2-5, with 8 bases matching TRBD1. This receptor was taken from an adult woman who had mild COVID-19 (a few samples of this study predate the infection). Cell type and time point are not known. The sample consisted of PBMCs or a T cell subset sorted from them (not recorded which). CDR3 DNA sequence: TGCGCCAGCAGCCAAGATTACAACAGGGGGTACCAAGAGACCCAGTACTTC. It codes for CASSQDYNRGYQETQYF.